This T cell receptor beta chain was identified in a study of blood T cell repertoires in COVID-19. Study-wide context: From T cells, B-cell-depleted T cells, or PBMCs came the material, which was cDNA or gDNA.

This clone has more than one count but fewer than ten. The CDR3 is 15 residues long. Trimming shortened V by 3 bases and J by 5 bases, and 16 bases separated the two germline ends. The V gene's germline CDR1 is MDHEN and CDR2 SYDVKM. TCRdb's copy holds only in-frame clones and misses some; the assay was immunoSEQ multiplex PCR. The sample includes 300,000 or so clones, approximately 90% of them seen just once. This study enrolled people aged about 18 to 100 from about two dozen US geographic areas. Membership in each cohort depended on participant-reported clinical history. Material: PBMCs or T cells enriched from blood (not recorded which). The clonotype was recovered from a woman aged 30 to 39 who had recovered from COVID-19. The V call is TRBV28, the J call TRBJ1-2, with D perhaps TRBD1 (6 bases). The CDR3 region has the DNA TGTGCCAGCAGTTTGGACCAGGGGTTTGGGTATGGCTACACCTTC. It translates to CASSLDQGFGYGYTF.